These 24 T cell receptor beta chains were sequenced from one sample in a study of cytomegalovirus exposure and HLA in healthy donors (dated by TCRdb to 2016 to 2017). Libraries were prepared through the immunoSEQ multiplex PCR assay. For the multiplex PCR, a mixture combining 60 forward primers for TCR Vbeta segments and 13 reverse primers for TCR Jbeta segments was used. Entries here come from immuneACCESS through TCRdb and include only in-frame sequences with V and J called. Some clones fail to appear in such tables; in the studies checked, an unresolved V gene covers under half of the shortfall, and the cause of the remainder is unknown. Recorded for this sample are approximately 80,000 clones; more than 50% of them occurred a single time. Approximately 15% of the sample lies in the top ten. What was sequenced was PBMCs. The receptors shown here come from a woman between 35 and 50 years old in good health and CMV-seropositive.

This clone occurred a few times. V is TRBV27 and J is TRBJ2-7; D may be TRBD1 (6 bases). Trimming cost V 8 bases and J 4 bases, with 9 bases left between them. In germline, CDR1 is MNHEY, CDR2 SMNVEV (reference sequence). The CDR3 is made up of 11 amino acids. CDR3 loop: CASRTEYEQYF. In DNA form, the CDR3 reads TGTGCCAGCCGGACAGAGTACGAGCAGTACTTC.

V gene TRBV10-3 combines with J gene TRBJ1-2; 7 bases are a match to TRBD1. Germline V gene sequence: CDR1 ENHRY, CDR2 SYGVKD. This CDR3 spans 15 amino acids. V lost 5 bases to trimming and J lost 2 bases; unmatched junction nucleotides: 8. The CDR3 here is CAISRTGTDNYGYTF. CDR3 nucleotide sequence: TGTGCCATCAGTCGCACGGGGACAGACAACTATGGCTACACCTTC.

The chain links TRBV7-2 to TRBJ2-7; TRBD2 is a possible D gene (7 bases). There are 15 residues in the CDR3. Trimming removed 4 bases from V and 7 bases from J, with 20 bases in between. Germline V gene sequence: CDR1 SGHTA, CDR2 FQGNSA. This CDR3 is CASSSRAGLTGEQYF. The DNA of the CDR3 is TGTGCCAGCAGCTCCCGAGCGGGACTTACAGGGGAGCAGTACTTC.

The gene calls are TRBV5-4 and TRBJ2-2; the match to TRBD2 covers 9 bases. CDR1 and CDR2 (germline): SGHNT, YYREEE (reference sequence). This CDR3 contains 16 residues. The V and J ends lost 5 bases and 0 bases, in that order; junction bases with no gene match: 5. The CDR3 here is CASRRGGLANTGELFF. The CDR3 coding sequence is TGTGCCAGCAGGCGGGGGGGACTAGCGAACACCGGGGAGCTGTTTTTT.

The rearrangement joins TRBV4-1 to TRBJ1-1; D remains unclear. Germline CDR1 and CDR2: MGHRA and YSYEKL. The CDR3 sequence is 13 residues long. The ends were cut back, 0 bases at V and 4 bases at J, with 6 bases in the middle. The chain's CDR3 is CASSQEEATEAFF. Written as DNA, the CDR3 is TGCGCCAGCAGCCAAGAGGAGGCCACTGAAGCTTTCTTT.

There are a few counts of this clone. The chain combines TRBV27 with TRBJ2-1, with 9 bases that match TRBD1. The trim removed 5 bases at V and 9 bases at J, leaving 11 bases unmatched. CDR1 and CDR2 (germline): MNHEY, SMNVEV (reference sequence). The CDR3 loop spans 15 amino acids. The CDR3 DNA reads TGTGCCAGCAGTCTCTCCGGGACAGGGTTTGGTGAGCAGTTCTTC. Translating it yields CASSLSGTGFGEQFF.

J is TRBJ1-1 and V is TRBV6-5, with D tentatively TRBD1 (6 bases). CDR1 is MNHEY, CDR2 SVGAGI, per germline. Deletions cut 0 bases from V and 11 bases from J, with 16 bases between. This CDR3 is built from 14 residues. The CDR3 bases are TGTGCCAGCAGTTACTCTATTGGGGGCAGCAACGCTTTCTTT. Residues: CASSYSIGGSNAFF.

CDR3 loop: CASSPFDSPRGNTEAFF. The DNA for the CDR3 is TGTGCCAGCTCACCCTTCGACAGCCCTCGAGGGAACACTGAAGCTTTCTTT. J is TRBJ1-1 and V is TRBV18; possibly TRBD1 for D (5 bases). V shed 3 bases and J shed 1 base, with 18 bases lying between them. The CDR3 length is 17 residues. Germline V lookup: CDR1 KGHSH, CDR2 LQKENI.

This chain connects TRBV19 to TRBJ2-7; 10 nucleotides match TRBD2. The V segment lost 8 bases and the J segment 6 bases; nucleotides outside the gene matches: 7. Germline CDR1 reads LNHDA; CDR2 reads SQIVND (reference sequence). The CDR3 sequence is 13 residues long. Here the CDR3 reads CASGASGSFEQYF. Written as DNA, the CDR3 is TGTGCCAGTGGAGCTAGCGGGAGTTTCGAGCAGTACTTC.

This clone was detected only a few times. CDR3 region: CASSAGIAYEQYF. CDR3 bases: TGTGCCAGCAGCGCCGGTATTGCCTACGAGCAGTACTTC. The chain recombines TRBV9 with TRBJ2-7; D is unclear. The CDR3 sequence is 13 residues long. Germline loops: CDR1 SGDLS, CDR2 YYNGEE. Trimming pared 3 bases from V and 2 bases from J, leaving 9 bases between.

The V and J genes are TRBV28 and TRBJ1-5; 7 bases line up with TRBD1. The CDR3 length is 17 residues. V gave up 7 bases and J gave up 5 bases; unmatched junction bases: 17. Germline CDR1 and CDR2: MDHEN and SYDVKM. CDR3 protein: CASTPGQVPFGDQPQHF. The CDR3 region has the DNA TGTGCCAGCACCCCCGGACAGGTTCCCTTTGGGGATCAGCCCCAGCATTTT.

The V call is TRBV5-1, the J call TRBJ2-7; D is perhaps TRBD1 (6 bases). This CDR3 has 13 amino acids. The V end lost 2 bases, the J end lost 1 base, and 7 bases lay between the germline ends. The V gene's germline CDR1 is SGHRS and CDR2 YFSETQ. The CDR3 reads CASSFDRSYEQYF. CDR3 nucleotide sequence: TGCGCCAGCAGCTTCGACAGGTCCTACGAGCAGTACTTC. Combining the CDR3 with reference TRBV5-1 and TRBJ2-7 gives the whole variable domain KAGVTQTPRYLIKTRGQQVTLSCSPISGHRSVSWYQQTPGQGLQFLFEYFSETQRNKGNFPGRFSGRQFSNSRSEMNVSTLELGDSALYLCASSFDRSYEQYFGPGTRLTVT.

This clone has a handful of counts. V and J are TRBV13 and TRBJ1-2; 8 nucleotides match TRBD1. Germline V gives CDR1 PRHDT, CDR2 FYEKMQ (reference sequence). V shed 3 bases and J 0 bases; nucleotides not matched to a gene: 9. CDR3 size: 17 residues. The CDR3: CASSFTQGAKSNYGYTF. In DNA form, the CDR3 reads TGTGCCAGCAGCTTTACGCAGGGGGCCAAATCTAACTATGGCTACACCTTC.

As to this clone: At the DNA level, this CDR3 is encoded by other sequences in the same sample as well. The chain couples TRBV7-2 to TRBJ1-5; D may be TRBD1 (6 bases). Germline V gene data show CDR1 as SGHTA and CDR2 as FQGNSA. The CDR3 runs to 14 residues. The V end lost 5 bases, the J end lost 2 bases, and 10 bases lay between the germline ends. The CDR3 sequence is CASSARQGNQPQHF. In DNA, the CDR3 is TGTGCCAGCAGCGCCCGACAGGGCAATCAGCCCCAGCATTTT.

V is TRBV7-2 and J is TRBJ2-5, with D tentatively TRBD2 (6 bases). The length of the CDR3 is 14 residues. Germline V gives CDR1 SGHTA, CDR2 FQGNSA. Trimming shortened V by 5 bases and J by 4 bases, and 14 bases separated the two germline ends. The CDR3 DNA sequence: TGTGCCAGCAGCCGTTCCCAGGGAGGAGAGACCCAGTACTTC. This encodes CASSRSQGGETQYF. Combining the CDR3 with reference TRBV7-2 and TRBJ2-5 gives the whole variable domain GAGVSQSPSNKVTEKGKDVELRCDPISGHTALYWYRQSLGQGLEFLIYFQGNSAPDKSGLPSDRFSAERTGGSVSTLTIQRTQQEDSAVYLCASSRSQGGETQYFGPGTRLLVL.

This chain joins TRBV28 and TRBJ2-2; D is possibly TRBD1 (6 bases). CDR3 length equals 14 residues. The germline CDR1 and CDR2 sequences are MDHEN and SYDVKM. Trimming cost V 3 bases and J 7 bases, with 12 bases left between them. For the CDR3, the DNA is TGTGCCAGCAGTTTCTCCACAGGGATCGGGGAGCTGTTTTTT. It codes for CASSFSTGIGELFF.

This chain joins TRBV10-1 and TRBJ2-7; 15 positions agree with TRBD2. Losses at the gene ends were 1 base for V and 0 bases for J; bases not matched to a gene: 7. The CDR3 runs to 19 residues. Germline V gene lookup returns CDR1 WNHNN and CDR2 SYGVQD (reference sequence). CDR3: CASSEWPGLAGGTSYEQYF. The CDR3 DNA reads TGCGCCAGCAGTGAGTGGCCGGGACTAGCGGGAGGAACCTCCTACGAGCAGTACTTC.

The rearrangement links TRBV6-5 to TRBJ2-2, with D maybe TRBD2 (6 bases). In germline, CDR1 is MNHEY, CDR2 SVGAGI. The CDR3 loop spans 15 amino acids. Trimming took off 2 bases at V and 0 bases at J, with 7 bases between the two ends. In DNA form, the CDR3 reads TGTGCCAGCAGTTACGGGACTGCGAACACCGGGGAGCTGTTTTTT. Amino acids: CASSYGTANTGELFF.

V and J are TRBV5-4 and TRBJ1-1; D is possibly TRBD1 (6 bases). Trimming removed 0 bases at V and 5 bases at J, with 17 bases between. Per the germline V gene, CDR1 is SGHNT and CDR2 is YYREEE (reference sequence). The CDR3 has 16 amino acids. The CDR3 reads CASSLGGGGVRTEAFF. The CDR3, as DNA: TGTGCCAGCAGCTTGGGAGGGGGGGGTGTAAGGACTGAAGCTTTCTTT.

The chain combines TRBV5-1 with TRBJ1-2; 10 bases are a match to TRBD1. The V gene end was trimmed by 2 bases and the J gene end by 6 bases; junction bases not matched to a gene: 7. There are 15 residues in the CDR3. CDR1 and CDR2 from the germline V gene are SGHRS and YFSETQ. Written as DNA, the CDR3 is TGCGCCAGCAGCTTACCGGGACAGGGGAGGAATGGCTACACCTTC. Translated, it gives CASSLPGQGRNGYTF.

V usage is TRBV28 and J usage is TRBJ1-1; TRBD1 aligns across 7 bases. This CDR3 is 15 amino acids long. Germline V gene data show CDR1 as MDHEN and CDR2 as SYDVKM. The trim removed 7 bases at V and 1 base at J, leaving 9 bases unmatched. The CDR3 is CASTPEGQPNTEAFF. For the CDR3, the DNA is TGTGCCAGCACCCCCGAGGGACAGCCGAACACTGAAGCTTTCTTT.

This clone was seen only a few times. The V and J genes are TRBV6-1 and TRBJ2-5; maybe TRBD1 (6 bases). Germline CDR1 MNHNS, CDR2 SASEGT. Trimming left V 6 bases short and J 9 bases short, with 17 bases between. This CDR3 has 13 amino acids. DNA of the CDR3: TGTGCCAGCAGCCGCGGACAGAACGAGGCCCAGTACTTC. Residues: CASSRGQNEAQYF.

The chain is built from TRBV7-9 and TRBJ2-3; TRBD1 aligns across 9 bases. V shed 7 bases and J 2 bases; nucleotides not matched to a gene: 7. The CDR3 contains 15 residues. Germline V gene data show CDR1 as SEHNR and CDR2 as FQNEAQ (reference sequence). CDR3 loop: CASTFGDRATDTQYF. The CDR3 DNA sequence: TGTGCCAGCACCTTCGGGGACAGGGCCACAGATACGCAGTATTTT.

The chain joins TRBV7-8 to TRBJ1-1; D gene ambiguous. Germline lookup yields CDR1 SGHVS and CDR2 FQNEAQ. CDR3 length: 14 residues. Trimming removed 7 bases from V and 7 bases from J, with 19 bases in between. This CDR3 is CASTPSPRSLEAFF. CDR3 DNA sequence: TGTGCCAGCACCCCCTCCCCTCGGAGCCTTGAAGCTTTCTTT.